This TCR beta chain was sequenced for a study of quantifying T cell responses using KT2 cells. Whole-study context: TCR alpha and beta constant-region primers primed reverse transcription of RNA.

A single-stranded UMI oligo with SP2 sequence was ligated to cDNA 3' ends. The first PCR ran roughly 4 cycles with an equimolar RC1.1 and RC1.2 beta primer mix. TCRdb independently ran MiXCR on the UMI-ligation and nested PCR reads; one entry per CDR3 protein. This table holds around 56,000 distinct CDR3 sequences, roughly 12% found once. Findings of the study overall: KT2 clone alpha and beta sequence counts scaled linearly with input KT2 cell number.

Worth noting for this clonotype: Antigen: not known.

CDR1 SNHLY and CDR2 FYNNEI come from the germline V gene. The CDR3 loop spans 15 amino acids. V was shortened by 1 base and J by 3 bases, with 10 bases between the two germline ends. Sequencing was performed on PBMCs spiked with cells of the T cell clone KT2. The chain has TRBV2 and TRBJ1-5; maybe TRBD1 (5 bases). The source is a human donor. The CDR3 here is CASSEEAGTNQPQHF. The CDR3 bases are TGTGCCAGCAGTGAAGAGGCAGGGACCAATCAGCCCCAGCATTTT.